This TCR beta chain is from a study of blood T cell repertoires in COVID-19. Study-level background: Samples representing acute and convalescent COVID-19 were sourced from the United States, Italy and Spain. PBMCs, B-cell-depleted T cells, or T cells provided the cDNA or gDNA that made up the material.

Methods used by the authors: Amplification from reference gene primers served as the basis for estimated nucleated cell counts. Clones were read by immunoSEQ multiplex PCR, and TCRdb kept only the in-frame ones, dropping some. V and J calls and clone size are copied from that table; D and trimming were computed from the DNA. The sample records some 250,000 clones, approximately 85% being singletons. The ends were cut back, 8 bases at V and 1 base at J, with 9 bases in the middle. This CDR3 is built from 12 residues. CDR1 MDHEN and CDR2 SYDVKM come from the germline V gene. The chain joins TRBV28 to TRBJ2-7, with D possibly being TRBD1 (6 bases). The specimen sequenced was peripheral blood. The origin of this receptor is a man older than 75 with acute or convalescent COVID-19. The CDR3 DNA reads as TGTGCCAGCGAGGACAGTTCCTACGAGCAGTACTTC. Its protein is CASEDSSYEQYF.